Each of the 3 T cell receptor beta chains below was sequenced from the same sample in a study of PD-1 blockade in classical Hodgkin lymphoma. Time point reported: newly diagnosed, previously untreated cHL patient sample. The protocol was immunoSEQ multiplex PCR, while the TCRdb copy is restricted to in-frame clones and leaves out a portion. The sample records tens of thousands of clones, 94% being singletons. The sample was peripheral blood mononuclear cells (PBMCs). These receptor sequences come from a human donor with classical Hodgkin lymphoma.

The chain combines TRBV5-4 with TRBJ2-3; tentatively, D is TRBD2 (6 bases). The CDR3 length is 18 residues. V dropped 0 bases and J dropped 2 bases, with 19 bases sitting between them. The germline gives CDR1 SGHNT, CDR2 YYREEE (reference sequence). The DNA for the CDR3 is TGTGCCAGCAGCTTGGCCCTACTAGCTCAAGGGTCCACAGATACGCAGTATTTT. Translated, it gives CASSLALLAQGSTDTQYF.

This clone is a singleton in its sample. The gene calls are TRBV9 and TRBJ1-3; TRBD1 matches at 8 bases. Trimming at V came to 4 bases and at J to 4 bases, leaving 16 bases not matched to a gene. The CDR3 has 18 residues. Germline V gives CDR1 SGDLS, CDR2 YYNGEE. The CDR3 sequence is CASSLHAGQGSSGNTIYF. In nucleotides, the CDR3 is TGTGCCAGCAGCCTGCACGCTGGACAGGGCAGTTCGGGAAACACCATATATTTT.

CDR3 in amino acids: CASAGRAWDQPQHF. In DNA form, the CDR3 reads TGTGCCAGCGCCGGGAGGGCATGGGATCAGCCCCAGCATTTT. This chain links TRBV19 with TRBJ1-5; D not certain. The germline gives CDR1 LNHDA, CDR2 SQIVND (reference sequence). The CDR3 extends over 14 amino acids. With 9 bases removed from V and 5 bases from J, the gap between germline ends came to 17 bases. Using reference TRBV19 and TRBJ1-5 for the parts outside the CDR3, the full variable domain is DGGITQSPKYLFRKEGQNVTLSCEQNLNHDAMYWYRQDPGQGLRLIYYSQIVNDFQKGDIAEGYSVSREKKESFPLTVTSAQKNPTAFYLCASAGRAWDQPQHFGDGTRLSIL.